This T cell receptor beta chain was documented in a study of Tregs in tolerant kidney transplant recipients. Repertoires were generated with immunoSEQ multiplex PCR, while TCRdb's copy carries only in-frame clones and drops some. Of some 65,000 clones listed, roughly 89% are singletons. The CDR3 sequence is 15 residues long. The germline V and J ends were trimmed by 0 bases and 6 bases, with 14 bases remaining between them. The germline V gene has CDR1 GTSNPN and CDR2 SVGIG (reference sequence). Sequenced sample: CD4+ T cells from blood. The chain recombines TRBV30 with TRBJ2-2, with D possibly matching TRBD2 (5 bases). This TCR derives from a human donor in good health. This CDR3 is CAWSVATKNAGELFF. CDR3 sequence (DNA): TGTGCCTGGAGTGTGGCGACTAAGAATGCCGGGGAGCTGTTTTTT.